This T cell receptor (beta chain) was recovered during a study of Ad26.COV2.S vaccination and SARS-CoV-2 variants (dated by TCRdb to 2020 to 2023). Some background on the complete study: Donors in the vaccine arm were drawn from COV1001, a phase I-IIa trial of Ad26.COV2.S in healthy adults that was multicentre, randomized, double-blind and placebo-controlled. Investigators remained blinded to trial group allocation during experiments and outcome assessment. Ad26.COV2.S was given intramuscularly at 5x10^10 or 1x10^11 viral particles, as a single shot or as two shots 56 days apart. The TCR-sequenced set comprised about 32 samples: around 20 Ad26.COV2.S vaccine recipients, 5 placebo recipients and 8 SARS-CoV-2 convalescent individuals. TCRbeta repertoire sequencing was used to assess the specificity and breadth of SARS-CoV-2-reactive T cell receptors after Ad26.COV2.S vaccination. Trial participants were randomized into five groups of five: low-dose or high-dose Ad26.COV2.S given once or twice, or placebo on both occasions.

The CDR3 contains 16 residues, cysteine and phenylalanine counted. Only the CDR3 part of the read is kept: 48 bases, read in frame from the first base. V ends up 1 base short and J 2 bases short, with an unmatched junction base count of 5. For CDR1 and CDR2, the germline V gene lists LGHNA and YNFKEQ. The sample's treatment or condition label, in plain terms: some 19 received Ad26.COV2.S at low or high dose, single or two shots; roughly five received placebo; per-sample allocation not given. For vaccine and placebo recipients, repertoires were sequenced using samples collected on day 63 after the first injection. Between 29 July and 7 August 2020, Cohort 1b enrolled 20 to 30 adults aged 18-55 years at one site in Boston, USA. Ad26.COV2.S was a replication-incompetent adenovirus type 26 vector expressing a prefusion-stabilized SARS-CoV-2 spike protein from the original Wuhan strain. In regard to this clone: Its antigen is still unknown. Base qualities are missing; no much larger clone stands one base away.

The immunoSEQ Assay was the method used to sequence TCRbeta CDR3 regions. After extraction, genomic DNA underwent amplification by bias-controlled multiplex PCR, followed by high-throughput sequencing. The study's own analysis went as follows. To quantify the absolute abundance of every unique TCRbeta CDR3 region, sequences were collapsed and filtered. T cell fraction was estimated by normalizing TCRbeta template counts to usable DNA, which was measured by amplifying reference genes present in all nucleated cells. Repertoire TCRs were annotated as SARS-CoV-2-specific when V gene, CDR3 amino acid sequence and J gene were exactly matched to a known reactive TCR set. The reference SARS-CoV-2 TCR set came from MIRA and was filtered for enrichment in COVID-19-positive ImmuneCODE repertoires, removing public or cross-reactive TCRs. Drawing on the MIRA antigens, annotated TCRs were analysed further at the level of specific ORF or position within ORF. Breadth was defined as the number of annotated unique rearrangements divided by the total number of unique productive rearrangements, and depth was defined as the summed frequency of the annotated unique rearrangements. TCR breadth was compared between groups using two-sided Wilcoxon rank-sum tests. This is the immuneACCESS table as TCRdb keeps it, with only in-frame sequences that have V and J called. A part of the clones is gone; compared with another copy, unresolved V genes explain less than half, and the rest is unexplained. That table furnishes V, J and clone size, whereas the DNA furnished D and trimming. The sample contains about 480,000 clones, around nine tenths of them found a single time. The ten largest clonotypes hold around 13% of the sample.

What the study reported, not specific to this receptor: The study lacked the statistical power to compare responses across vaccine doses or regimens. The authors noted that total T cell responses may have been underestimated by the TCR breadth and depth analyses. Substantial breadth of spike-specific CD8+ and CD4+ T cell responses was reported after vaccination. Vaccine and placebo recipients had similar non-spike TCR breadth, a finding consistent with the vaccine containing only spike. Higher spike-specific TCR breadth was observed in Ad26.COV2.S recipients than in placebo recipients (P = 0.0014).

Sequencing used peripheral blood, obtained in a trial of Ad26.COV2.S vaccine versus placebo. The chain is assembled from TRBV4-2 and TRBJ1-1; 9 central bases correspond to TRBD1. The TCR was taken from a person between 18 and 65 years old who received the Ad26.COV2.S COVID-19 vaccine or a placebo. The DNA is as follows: TGTGCCAGCAGCCAAGGGGACAGGGCCTTAAACACTGAAGCTTTCTTT. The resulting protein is CASSQGDRALNTEAFF.